The next 26 T cell receptor beta chains were all read from a single sample in a study of blood T cell repertoires in COVID-19. Generated by immunoSEQ multiplex PCR, the TCRdb table keeps only in-frame clones and is missing some. Here the sample spans 170,000 or so clones, approximately 88% being singletons. Sequencing was performed on PBMCs or T cells enriched from blood (not recorded which). Source of these receptors: a young woman who had recovered from COVID-19.

This clone has only a few counts. In nucleotides, the CDR3 is TGCAGTGCTAGTTCCGGGGGCTATGGCTACACCTTC. Its translation: CSASSGGYGYTF. The V and J genes are TRBV20-1 and TRBJ1-2, with a possible D match to TRBD1 (5 bases). With 3 bases removed from V and 4 bases from J, the gap between germline ends came to 9 bases. The germline V gene encodes CDR1 DFQATT and CDR2 SNEGSKA (reference sequence). The CDR3 runs to 12 residues.

This chain links TRBV6-5 with TRBJ1-2, with 11 nucleotides matching TRBD1. CDR3 size: 13 residues. The ends lost 5 bases at V and 5 bases at J; junction bases unmatched: 1. The germline gives CDR1 MNHEY, CDR2 SVGAGI. Written as DNA, the CDR3 is TGTGCCAGCAGTCGGGACAGGGGGTATGGCTACACCTTC. The encoded protein is CASSRDRGYGYTF.

Only one count was recorded for this clone. This chain uses TRBV21-1 with TRBJ2-2; the listed D gene, TRBD1, was not tested against the DNA. TRBV21-1 is termed a pseudogene. The CDR3 spans 16 residues. CDR3 nucleotide sequence: TGTGCCGGGTTCGGAGTGCTGGACATTAACACCGGGGAGCTGTTTTTT. Protein: CAGFGVLDINTGELFF.

The chain combines TRBV7-2 with TRBJ2-7, with a weak D call TRBD2 (5 bases). V lost 6 bases to trimming and J lost 1 base, with 10 bases between them. Germline-derived CDR1 and CDR2 are SGHTA and FQGNSA. This CDR3 region has 13 residues. The CDR3 DNA sequence: TGTGCCAGCAGTTTCGGGGTGTCCTACGAGCAGTACTTC. Its protein is CASSFGVSYEQYF.

The V and J genes are TRBV5-1 and TRBJ1-6; TRBD1 agrees at 9 bases. The CDR3 runs 16 residues. Germline CDR1 and CDR2: SGHRS and YFSETQ. V dropped 0 bases and J dropped 10; count of bases not matched to a gene: 8. CDR3 residues: CASSLEGDRVGSPLHF. The CDR3 coding sequence is TGCGCCAGCAGCTTGGAAGGGGACAGGGTGGGATCACCCCTCCACTTT.

This chain connects TRBV6-1 to TRBJ2-5; D might be TRBD2 (5 bases). Germline loops: CDR1 MNHNS, CDR2 SASEGT. The CDR3 spans 13 residues. V was trimmed by 3 bases and J by 4 bases, leaving 9 bases between them. In nucleotides, the CDR3 is TGTGCCAGCAGTGAGTCAGGACTAGAGACCCAGTACTTC. This encodes CASSESGLETQYF.

The V call is TRBV5-8, the J call TRBJ1-5, with a possible D match to TRBD1 (5 bases). The CDR3 sequence is 16 residues long. V was shortened by 4 bases and J by 6 bases, with 20 bases between the two germline ends. CDR1 and CDR2 from the germline V gene are SGHTS and YDEGEE. The CDR3 bases are TGTGCCAGCAGCCTCACACTGGACATGGGCGGTCAGCCCCAGCATTTT. Translation: CASSLTLDMGGQPQHF.

The J gene is TRBJ1-5, the V gene TRBV3-1 (or the pseudogene TRBV3-2); D possibly corresponds to TRBD1 (5 bases). The V gene lost 0 bases and the J gene lost 4 bases, with 10 bases spanning the gap. CDR1 and CDR2 from the germline V gene are LGHDT and YNNKEL (reference sequence). This CDR3 has 15 amino acids. The DNA for the CDR3 is TGTGCCAGCAGCCAAGATAGCAGGGTAAATCAGCCCCAGCATTTT. Translating it yields CASSQDSRVNQPQHF.

The rearrangement joins TRBV9 to TRBJ1-2; 8 bases are shared with TRBD1. CDR1 and CDR2 (germline): SGDLS, YYNGEE. The CDR3 length is 15 residues. With 4 bases clipped from V and 6 bases from J, the junction kept 11 bases outside the gene matches. The CDR3 loop is CASSTTGGSRDGYTF. The CDR3 nucleotides read TGTGCCAGCAGCACTACAGGGGGTTCACGTGATGGCTACACCTTC.

This clone came up a few times. This chain links TRBV4-2 with TRBJ2-7, with no clear D. The germline V gene has CDR1 LGHNA and CDR2 YNFKEQ. This CDR3 is built from 11 residues. The V and J ends lost 4 bases and 5 bases respectively, with 6 bases between them. The CDR3 DNA follows: TGTGCCAGCAGCCTCCAGAACGAGCAGTACTTC. It is translated as CASSLQNEQYF.

The rearrangement uses TRBV19 and TRBJ2-7; TRBD2 matches at 9 bases. The CDR3 has 13 amino acids. V lost 2 bases and J lost 4; bases outside the gene matches: 0. Germline CDR1 is LNHDA and CDR2 is SQIVND (reference sequence). The CDR3 loop reads CASSILAGYEQYF. The CDR3 DNA reads TGTGCCAGTAGTATACTAGCGGGGTACGAGCAGTACTTC.

The V gene is TRBV6-5, the J gene TRBJ2-7; perhaps TRBD2 as D (5 bases). V was trimmed by 6 bases and J by 3 bases, leaving 15 bases between them. In germline, CDR1 is MNHEY, CDR2 SVGAGI. The CDR3 totals 14 residues. The CDR3 here is CASSVTSVRYEQYF. In DNA, the CDR3 is TGTGCCAGCAGCGTTACTAGTGTTCGCTACGAGCAGTACTTC.

The V call is TRBV6-1, the J call TRBJ1-1; 7 bases agree with TRBD1. CDR1 and CDR2 from the germline V gene are MNHNS and SASEGT. V dropped 1 base and J dropped 4; count of bases not matched to a gene: 12. The CDR3 is 17 residues long. The DNA for the CDR3 is TGTGCCAGCAGTGAAGGCGCGAGGGGGCGGAGGGTCACTGAAGCTTTCTTT. Translation: CASSEGARGRRVTEAFF.

J is TRBJ1-5 and V is TRBV2; 10 bases align to TRBD1. The length of the CDR3 is 20 residues. Germline assignment: CDR1 SNHLY and CDR2 FYNNEI. V gave up 0 bases and J gave up 0 bases; unmatched junction bases: 11. In DNA, the CDR3 is TGTGCCAGCAGTGAAGCGTGGGGGACAGGGGTCCCCCCTAGCAATCAGCCCCAGCATTTT. It translates to CASSEAWGTGVPPSNQPQHF.

The V call is TRBV5-1, the J call TRBJ2-1; TRBD2 matches at 13 bases. Trimming removed 4 bases from V and 8 bases from J; junction bases left unmatched: 9. The CDR3 consists of 16 residues. The germline V gene encodes CDR1 SGHRS and CDR2 YFSETQ. The CDR3 here is CASSRITSGRADEQFF. The CDR3 DNA reads as TGCGCCAGCAGCCGGATTACTAGCGGGAGGGCCGATGAGCAGTTCTTC.

This chain joins TRBV18 and TRBJ2-7, with TRBD1 as a possible D gene (7 bases). The CDR3 totals 16 residues. Trimming pared 6 bases from V and 3 bases from J, leaving 21 bases between. The V gene's germline CDR1 is KGHSH and CDR2 LQKENI. CDR3 DNA sequence: TGTGCCAGCTCCGTTACGCGGGGACAGCTCTTCTACGAGCAGTACTTC. As protein: CASSVTRGQLFYEQYF.

The V call is TRBV4-2, the J call TRBJ1-3, with D tentatively TRBD1 (5 bases). The germline gives CDR1 LGHNA, CDR2 YNFKEQ. The CDR3 sequence is 15 residues long. Trimming stripped 5 bases from V and 0 bases from J, with 11 bases between. CDR3 sequence reads: CASSIATVSGNTIYF. The CDR3 bases are TGTGCCAGCAGCATCGCGACAGTCTCTGGAAACACCATATATTTT.

This rearrangement joins TRBV19 to TRBJ2-7; 9 bases match TRBD1. The CDR3 has 16 amino acids. Germline CDR1 LNHDA, CDR2 SQIVND (reference sequence). Unmatched junction bases numbered 13, after V lost 7 bases and J lost 3 bases. This CDR3 is CASTPRGGQGYYEQYF. The CDR3, as DNA: TGTGCCAGTACCCCCAGGGGGGGACAGGGATACTACGAGCAGTACTTC.

The V and J genes are TRBV28 and TRBJ1-1; D is ambiguous. This CDR3 comprises 12 residues. The germline V gene has CDR1 MDHEN and CDR2 SYDVKM. Trimming pared 6 bases from V and 6 bases from J, leaving 11 bases between. The CDR3 loop reads CASSPRVAEAFF. The CDR3 coding sequence is TGTGCCAGCAGCCCCCGGGTGGCTGAAGCTTTCTTT. Using reference TRBV28 and TRBJ1-1 for the parts outside the CDR3, the full variable domain is DVKVTQSSRYLVKRTGEKVFLECVQDMDHENMFWYRQDPGLGLRLIYFSYDVKMKEKGDIPEGYSVSREKKERFSLILESASTNQTSMYLCASSPRVAEAFFGQGTRLTVV.

The chain has TRBV2 and TRBJ1-1, with a tentative D call TRBD1 (6 bases). CDR1 and CDR2 (germline): SNHLY, FYNNEI. The CDR3 covers 14 residues. Trimming stripped 1 base from V and 4 bases from J, with 10 bases between. The DNA for the CDR3 is TGTGCCAGCAGTGAAGGAAGGGGGGGCACTGAAGCTTTCTTT. Its protein is CASSEGRGGTEAFF.

The V gene is TRBV27, the J gene TRBJ2-3; TRBD2 is a possible D gene (5 bases). The germline V and J ends were trimmed by 10 bases and 6 bases, with 20 bases remaining between them. Looked up from germline, CDR1 is MNHEY and CDR2 is SMNVEV (reference sequence). CDR3 length: 14 amino acids. In nucleotides, the CDR3 is TGTGCCACCCGGACTCCTCTTATGGGGGATACGCAGTATTTT. It yields the protein CATRTPLMGDTQYF.

The chain links TRBV4-3 to TRBJ1-2; D gene uncertain. V lost 2 bases and J 4 bases, leaving 20 bases between the germline ends. This CDR3 has 17 amino acids. CDR1 and CDR2 from the germline V gene are LGHNA and YSLEER. In nucleotides, the CDR3 is TGCGCCAGCAGCCAATCCGTACAGTCTACCCCCGTCTATGGCTACACCTTC. It specifies CASSQSVQSTPVYGYTF.

The J gene is TRBJ2-7, the V gene TRBV4-2, with D possibly being TRBD2 (7 bases). The CDR3 has 16 residues. V dropped 3 bases and J dropped 2 bases, with 17 bases sitting between them. The germline CDR1 and CDR2 sequences are LGHNA and YNFKEQ. The CDR3 nucleotides read TGTGCCAGCAGCCACCCCCAAGGGGAGGGGGCCTACGAGCAGTACTTC. Amino acids: CASSHPQGEGAYEQYF.

The genes are TRBV5-4 and TRBJ2-5, with 11 bases lining up with TRBD2. Germline V gives CDR1 SGHNT, CDR2 YYREEE (reference sequence). The CDR3 spans 16 residues. V was clipped by 0 bases and J by 2 bases; unmatched bases: 3. CDR3 nucleotide sequence: TGTGCCAGCAGCTTGGACTTAGCGGGAGGGCAAGAGACCCAGTACTTC. Encoded protein: CASSLDLAGGQETQYF.

The CDR3 here is CSASLWANQETQYF. As DNA, the CDR3 is TGCAGTGCTAGTTTGTGGGCTAACCAAGAGACCCAGTACTTC. The genes are TRBV20-1 and TRBJ2-5, with D unresolved. The V end lost 3 bases, the J end lost 0 bases, and 11 bases lay between the germline ends. Germline CDR1 reads DFQATT; CDR2 reads SNEGSKA (reference sequence). The CDR3 spans 14 residues.

The chain couples TRBV23-1 to TRBJ1-1, with D maybe TRBD1 (5 bases). TRBV23-1 is annotated as an ORF whose role is uncertain. The CDR3 extends over 18 amino acids. V shed 1 base and J shed 4 bases, with 22 bases lying between them. CDR3 sequence (DNA): TGCGCCAGCAGTCAATTACGCAGGGTTCCATCCCTAGTCACTGAAGCTTTCTTT. It translates to CASSQLRRVPSLVTEAFF.